The 31 T cell receptor beta chains in this list originate from one sample, sequenced in a study of T cell changes during pregnancy in multiple sclerosis. Data came from immunoSEQ multiplex PCR; TCRdb stores just in-frame clones and leaves some out. Counted here are roughly 100,000 clones, 91% occurring once; the ten biggest clones make up approximately 1.6%. The sample here was peripheral blood, taken after pregnancy. Receptor source: a female donor in good health, enrolled as a control in a pregnancy study.

The chain is built from TRBV5-6 and TRBJ2-6; possibly TRBD2 for D (6 bases). The CDR3 is made up of 16 amino acids. Deletions cut 5 bases from V and 13 bases from J, with 25 bases between. In germline, CDR1 is SGHDT, CDR2 YYEEEE. The CDR3 reads CASSPSAGLPNLVLTF. CDR3 nucleotides: TGTGCCAGCAGTCCGAGTGCGGGACTTCCTAATTTGGTCCTGACTTTC.

The chain couples TRBV7-9 to TRBJ1-2; 7 bases map to TRBD1. Per the germline V gene, CDR1 is SEHNR and CDR2 is FQNEAQ (reference sequence). V lost 3 bases, J lost 3 bases, and 4 bases stayed unmatched. The length of the CDR3 is 14 residues. In nucleotides, the CDR3 is TGTGCCAGCAGCTTCCCCAGGGGGGACTATGGCTACACCTTC. This translates into CASSFPRGDYGYTF.

In this sample, this clone turned up once. This chain joins TRBV4-2 and TRBJ1-5; 7 bases map to TRBD1. The V and J ends lost 3 bases and 3 bases, in that order; junction bases with no gene match: 5. Germline CDR1 reads LGHNA; CDR2 reads YNFKEQ. The CDR3 extends over 15 amino acids. This CDR3 is CASSQPGQPNQPQHF. The CDR3 DNA is TGTGCCAGCAGCCAGCCGGGACAGCCCAATCAGCCCCAGCATTTT.

V gene TRBV19 combines with J gene TRBJ2-2; D is possibly TRBD1 (5 bases). The germline gives CDR1 LNHDA, CDR2 SQIVND (reference sequence). V was shortened by 7 bases and J by 5 bases, with 11 bases between the two germline ends. The CDR3 length is 13 residues. DNA of the CDR3: TGTGCCAGTAATTTCGCAGGGACCGGGGAGCTGTTTTTT. It is translated as CASNFAGTGELFF.

J is TRBJ2-3 and V is TRBV18, with TRBD2 as a possible D gene (5 bases). Germline CDR1 and CDR2: KGHSH and LQKENI. This CDR3 has 15 amino acids. V gave up 2 bases and J gave up 3 bases, with 12 bases separating them. CDR3 sequence reads: CASSPGELRTDTQYF. In nucleotides, the CDR3 is TGTGCCAGCTCACCAGGGGAGCTACGAACAGATACGCAGTATTTT.

The J gene is TRBJ2-5, the V gene TRBV27; 7 nucleotides align to TRBD1. The germline V gene has CDR1 MNHEY and CDR2 SMNVEV (reference sequence). The CDR3 length is 18 residues. V shed 1 base and J 5 bases; nucleotides not matched to a gene: 16. The CDR3 protein is CASSLWNDLSGQRETQYF. The CDR3 region has the DNA TGTGCCAGCAGTTTATGGAACGATTTATCGGGACAGAGGGAGACCCAGTACTTC.

The chain recombines TRBV6-1 with TRBJ1-3; D remains ambiguous. V dropped 3 bases and J dropped 1 base, with 10 bases sitting between them. The CDR3 sequence is 15 residues long. CDR1 is MNHNS and CDR2 is SASEGT in the germline V gene. In DNA, the CDR3 is TGTGCCAGCAGTGAGGGCCTCTTTTCTGGAAACACCATATATTTT. Residues: CASSEGLFSGNTIYF.

This chain links TRBV5-4 with TRBJ2-3, with 8 bases that match TRBD1. V dropped 3 bases and J dropped 4; count of bases not matched to a gene: 7. Germline V gene data show CDR1 as SGHNT and CDR2 as YYREEE (reference sequence). The CDR3 length is 15 residues. Here the CDR3 reads CASSWGGQGADTQYF. The CDR3 region has the DNA TGTGCCAGCAGCTGGGGAGGACAGGGAGCAGATACGCAGTATTTT.

The chain uses TRBV20-1 and TRBJ2-7; D is possibly TRBD1 (5 bases). CDR1 is DFQATT and CDR2 is SNEGSKA in the germline V gene (reference sequence). V shed 0 bases and J shed 6 bases, with 6 bases lying between them. The CDR3 extends over 11 amino acids. The CDR3 DNA reads as TGCAGTGCTAGAGACAGGGTCGAGCAGTACTTC. Residues: CSARDRVEQYF.

The DNA for the CDR3 is TGTGCCTGGAAGCACGGGTTGACGGATACGCAGTATTTT. Residues: CAWKHGLTDTQYF. The rearrangement links TRBV30 to TRBJ2-3; D is ambiguous. This CDR3 comprises 13 residues. The V end lost 4 bases, the J end lost 6 bases, and 14 bases lay between the germline ends. Germline CDR1 reads GTSNPN; CDR2 reads SVGIG (reference sequence). Full variable domain (rest looked up from reference TRBV30 and TRBJ2-3): SQTIHQWPATLVQPVGSPLSLECTVEGTSNPNLYWYRQAAGRGLQLLFYSVGIGQISSEVPQNLSASRPQDRQFILSSKKLLLSDSGFYLCAWKHGLTDTQYFGPGTRLTVL.

This chain connects TRBV5-1 to TRBJ1-2, with D unresolved. Trimming left V 2 bases short and J 0 bases short, with 11 bases between. Germline-derived CDR1 and CDR2 are SGHRS and YFSETQ. The length of the CDR3 is 15 residues. CDR3 sequence: CASSFESPANYGYTF. The DNA for the CDR3 is TGCGCCAGCAGCTTTGAATCGCCGGCTAACTATGGCTACACCTTC.

This chain links TRBV19 with TRBJ1-5; D remains unclear. Germline assignment: CDR1 LNHDA and CDR2 SQIVND (reference sequence). Trimming removed 4 bases from V and 5 bases from J, with 12 bases in between. There are 14 residues in the CDR3. CDR3 nucleotide sequence: TGTGCCAGTAGTAACGGGGTTAGGGATCAGCCCCAGCATTTT. Amino acids: CASSNGVRDQPQHF.

The rearrangement joins TRBV9 to TRBJ2-5; 10 bases are shared with TRBD2. The CDR3 has 13 amino acids. Germline CDR1 is SGDLS and CDR2 is YYNGEE. Trimming cost V 5 bases and J 3 bases; bases outside gene matches: 1. DNA of the CDR3: TGTGCCAGCAGGAGCGGGGGGGAAGAGACCCAGTACTTC. Its translation is CASRSGGEETQYF.

The chain carries TRBV7-9 and TRBJ2-7; TRBD1 matches at 8 bases. With V trimmed by 5 bases and J by 3 bases, 9 bases remained unmatched. Germline V gene lookup returns CDR1 SEHNR and CDR2 FQNEAQ (reference sequence). The CDR3 has 15 residues. The CDR3 loop is CASSPRTGILYEQYF. CDR3 DNA sequence: TGTGCCAGCAGCCCCCGGACAGGGATCCTCTACGAGCAGTACTTC.

V gene TRBV7-2 combines with J gene TRBJ1-1; weak D call: TRBD1 (5 bases). The CDR3 is 16 residues long. The ends were cut back, 3 bases at V and 2 bases at J, with 16 bases in the middle. From germline, CDR1 is SGHTA and CDR2 FQGNSA. The CDR3 loop is CASSLAGRGSNTEAFF. CDR3 sequence (DNA): TGTGCCAGCAGCTTGGCCGGGCGGGGGTCTAACACTGAAGCTTTCTTT.

The chain carries TRBV21-1 and TRBJ1-1; the table's TRBD1 call for D was not verified on the DNA. TRBV21-1 is tagged as a pseudogene. The CDR3 runs to 14 residues. The CDR3 sequence is CASSRRRTDVEAFF. In DNA, the CDR3 is TGTGCCAGCAGCCGACGCCGGACAGATGTCGAAGCTTTCTTT.

The chain employs TRBV28 and TRBJ2-7; D ambiguous. V gave up 2 bases and J gave up 1 base, with 6 bases separating them. Germline assignment: CDR1 MDHEN and CDR2 SYDVKM. CDR3 length: 13 amino acids. The CDR3 nucleotides are TGTGCCAGCAGTTTACCGCAGTCCTACGAGCAGTACTTC. Its translation is CASSLPQSYEQYF.

This chain joins TRBV15 and TRBJ2-5; 9 positions match TRBD2. Germline CDR1 is LNHNV and CDR2 is YYDKDF (reference sequence). The CDR3 runs to 13 residues. Trimming cost V 2 bases and J 7 bases; bases outside gene matches: 2. The DNA for the CDR3 is TGTGCCACCAGCAGACTAGCGGGGATGACCCAGTACTTC. Amino acid sequence: CATSRLAGMTQYF. The entire variable domain, with the rest obtained from reference TRBV15 and TRBJ2-5, is as follows: DAMVIQNPRYQVTQFGKPVTLSCSQTLNHNVMYWYQQKSSQAPKLLFHYYDKDFNNEADTPDNFQSRRPNTSFCFLDIRSPGLGDTAMYLCATSRLAGMTQYFGPGTRLLVL.

The rearrangement links TRBV2 to TRBJ2-3; D possibly corresponds to TRBD1 (6 bases). V was clipped by 5 bases and J by 2 bases, with 14 bases between them. The CDR3 sequence is 15 residues long. In germline, CDR1 is SNHLY, CDR2 FYNNEI. CDR3 bases: TGTGCCAGCAGTTCTACAGGGTCGACCACAGATACGCAGTATTTT. The encoded protein is CASSSTGSTTDTQYF. Looking up the rest from reference TRBV2 and TRBJ2-3 gives the full variable domain: EPEVTQTPSHQVTQMGQEVILRCVPISNHLYFYWYRQILGQKVEFLVSFYNNEISEKSEIFDDQFSVERPDGSNFTLKIRSTKLEDSAMYFCASSSTGSTTDTQYFGPGTRLTVL.

The chain recombines TRBV7-2 with TRBJ1-1, with unresolved D. This CDR3 spans 14 amino acids. Germline lookup yields CDR1 SGHTA and CDR2 FQGNSA. Trimming shortened V by 7 bases and J by 0 bases, and 12 bases separated the two germline ends. The CDR3 protein is CASIHGAMNTEAFF. The CDR3 bases are TGTGCCAGCATCCACGGAGCCATGAACACTGAAGCTTTCTTT.

The genes are TRBV7-2 and TRBJ1-6; D remains ambiguous. The V and J ends lost 1 base and 9 bases respectively, with 13 bases between them. Germline V gives CDR1 SGHTA, CDR2 FQGNSA. The CDR3 has 15 residues. The CDR3 loop reads CASSLGRPSLSPLHF. DNA for the CDR3: TGTGCCAGCAGCTTAGGGCGGCCTTCCCTTTCACCCCTCCACTTT.

This chain connects TRBV7-2 to TRBJ2-2; a weak D match, TRBD1 (5 bases). The germline V and J ends were trimmed by 5 bases and 4 bases, with 11 bases remaining between them. The CDR3 is 14 amino acids. The germline V gene has CDR1 SGHTA and CDR2 FQGNSA. CDR3 DNA sequence: TGTGCCAGCAGCCTTTACAGGAGCACCGGGGAGCTGTTTTTT. Translating gives CASSLYRSTGELFF.

The rearrangement links TRBV29-1 to TRBJ1-3; a possible D gene is TRBD1 (5 bases). The CDR3 contains 13 residues. V was cut by 6 bases and J by 1 base, with 10 bases left in between. The germline V gene has CDR1 SQVTM and CDR2 ANQGSEA. The CDR3 DNA sequence: TGCAGCGTGGTCCAGGGATCTGGAAACACCATATATTTT. It encodes CSVVQGSGNTIYF.

The sample holds one count of this clone. This chain links TRBV29-1 with TRBJ2-7, with D perhaps TRBD2 (5 bases). The CDR3 extends over 13 amino acids. Germline lookup yields CDR1 SQVTM and CDR2 ANQGSEA. V lost 4 bases and J lost 5, with 15 bases in between. CDR3 sequence reads: CSVALLEGHEQYF. The CDR3, as DNA: TGCAGCGTTGCCTTACTCGAGGGTCACGAGCAGTACTTC.

The V gene is TRBV29-1, the J gene TRBJ2-7; TRBD1 matches at 7 bases. Germline V gene sequence: CDR1 SQVTM, CDR2 ANQGSEA. The CDR3 consists of 13 residues. V gave up 5 bases and J gave up 2 bases; unmatched junction bases: 6. CDR3 sequence: CSVPGTAPYEQYF. The CDR3 bases are TGCAGCGTTCCAGGGACAGCGCCCTACGAGCAGTACTTC.

This clone was recorded only once. This rearrangement joins TRBV2 to TRBJ1-6, with 9 bases matching TRBD1. Per germline, CDR1 SNHLY and CDR2 FYNNEI. V dropped 6 bases and J dropped 9; count of bases not matched to a gene: 9. The CDR3 length is 15 residues. CDR3 sequence: CASRGQGPSGSPLHF. CDR3 nucleotide sequence: TGTGCCAGCAGGGGACAGGGCCCTTCGGGTTCACCCCTCCACTTT.

The chain carries TRBV4-3 and TRBJ1-4, with D perhaps matching TRBD1 (5 bases). Germline V gene lookup returns CDR1 LGHNA and CDR2 YSLEER. V lost 0 bases and J lost 7, with 12 bases in between. The CDR3 is 15 residues long. This CDR3 reads CASSQEGQSGEKLFF. CDR3 DNA: TGCGCCAGCAGCCAAGAGGGGCAGTCGGGTGAAAAACTGTTTTTT.

The V and J genes are TRBV27 and TRBJ1-6; D remains ambiguous. CDR1 and CDR2 from the germline V gene are MNHEY and SMNVEV (reference sequence). The V gene lost 2 bases and the J gene lost 6 bases, with 14 bases spanning the gap. This CDR3 comprises 16 residues. The CDR3 reads CASSLRYRAINSPLHF. In DNA form, the CDR3 reads TGTGCCAGCAGTTTACGGTATAGAGCGATTAATTCACCCCTCCACTTT.

This chain joins TRBV6-5 and TRBJ1-6; perhaps TRBD1 as D (6 bases). The CDR3 runs to 13 residues. Looked up from germline, CDR1 is MNHEY and CDR2 is SVGAGI. With 5 bases removed from V and 5 bases from J, the gap between germline ends came to 7 bases. For the CDR3, the DNA is TGTGCCAGCAGTCGGACAGATAATTCACCCCTCCACTTT. Its protein is CASSRTDNSPLHF.

The chain combines TRBV6-6 with TRBJ1-1; 7 bases match TRBD1. The V gene's germline CDR1 is MNHNY and CDR2 SVGAGI (reference sequence). Germline trimming cut 5 bases from V and 6 bases from J; bases unmatched to any gene: 3. This CDR3 region has 12 residues. The CDR3 coding sequence is TGTGCCAGCAGTGTTGGACAGGCTGAAGCTTTCTTT. As protein: CASSVGQAEAFF.

The J gene is TRBJ1-2, the V gene TRBV6-6; TRBD1 matches at 7 bases. Trimming took 7 bases from V and 6 from J; bases not matched to a gene: 8. The CDR3 sequence is 13 residues long. Germline V gene sequence: CDR1 MNHNY, CDR2 SVGAGI (reference sequence). CDR3 protein: CASNHGQGDGYTF. The DNA of the CDR3 is TGTGCCAGCAACCATGGGCAGGGGGATGGCTACACCTTC.